This entry lists 29 T cell receptor beta chains sequenced from one sample in a study of identifying expanded T cells in peripheral blood. Generated by immunoSEQ multiplex PCR, the TCRdb table keeps only in-frame clones and is missing some. Of about 84,000 clones listed, 70% to 90% were seen once; the top ten hold roughly 5.9%. Sequenced sample: blood. These receptors originate from a person aged 18 to 75 in good health.

As concerns this clone: Other nucleotide sequences in the sample specify the same CDR3. The chain links TRBV6-5 to TRBJ2-7, with TRBD1 matching over 7 bases. CDR3 size: 15 residues. Germline trimming cut 5 bases from V and 0 bases from J; bases unmatched to any gene: 7. The germline gives CDR1 MNHEY, CDR2 SVGAGI. CDR3 bases: TGTGCCAGCAGTAAGGGACAGCCCGGCTCCTACGAGCAGTACTTC. Translating gives CASSKGQPGSYEQYF.

The gene calls are TRBV27 and TRBJ1-2; weak D call: TRBD1 (6 bases). The CDR3 is made up of 13 amino acids. The V end lost 3 bases, the J end lost 7 bases, and 12 bases lay between the germline ends. CDR1 MNHEY and CDR2 SMNVEV come from the germline V gene (reference sequence). The CDR3 bases are TGTGCCAGCAGTTTTTCCAGGGGAACTGGCTACACCTTC. Its translation: CASSFSRGTGYTF.

J is TRBJ2-7 and V is TRBV10-2, with 7 positions matching TRBD1. V lost 2 bases to trimming and J lost 3 bases; unmatched junction nucleotides: 7. The CDR3 is 15 residues long. Germline CDR1 reads WSHSY; CDR2 reads SAAADI. This CDR3 reads CASSENNRGRYEQYF. The CDR3 DNA follows: TGCGCCAGCAGTGAGAATAACAGGGGCCGCTACGAGCAGTACTTC.

The rearrangement links TRBV15 to TRBJ1-1, with D perhaps TRBD1 (6 bases). V was cut by 5 bases and J by 0 bases, with 16 bases left in between. The CDR3 is 16 residues long. The germline gives CDR1 LNHNV, CDR2 YYDKDF (reference sequence). The CDR3 DNA is TGTGCCACCAGCCAGGCCAGGGGCACAGTGAACACTGAAGCTTTCTTT. Protein: CATSQARGTVNTEAFF.

The chain carries TRBV18 and TRBJ2-4, with 7 bases identical to TRBD2. CDR1 is KGHSH and CDR2 is LQKENI in the germline V gene. There are 20 residues in the CDR3. The trim removed 2 bases at V and 3 bases at J, leaving 19 bases unmatched. The chain's CDR3 is CASSPTSWWTGDYDKNIQYF. The CDR3 region has the DNA TGTGCCAGCTCACCAACGTCTTGGTGGACGGGGGACTACGACAAAAACATTCAGTACTTC.

The rearrangement joins TRBV19 to TRBJ2-2; D is unclear. Germline CDR1 LNHDA, CDR2 SQIVND (reference sequence). CDR3 size: 14 residues. V lost 6 bases to trimming and J lost 3 bases, with 11 bases between them. The CDR3 sequence: CASSPGQYTGELFF. In DNA form, the CDR3 reads TGTGCCAGTAGCCCGGGTCAATACACCGGGGAGCTGTTTTTT.

V is TRBV29-1 and J is TRBJ1-2, with D uncertain. V was clipped by 5 bases and J by 2 bases, with 6 bases between them. CDR1 and CDR2 from the germline V gene are SQVTM and ANQGSEA. The CDR3 is 11 residues long. The CDR3 nucleotides are TGCAGCGTTTCTGGCAACTATGGCTACACCTTC. Its translation is CSVSGNYGYTF.

V gene TRBV4-1 combines with J gene TRBJ2-3; maybe TRBD2 (6 bases). V was clipped by 0 bases and J by 1 base, with 14 bases between them. Germline V lookup: CDR1 MGHRA, CDR2 YSYEKL. The CDR3 is 17 amino acids. The CDR3 DNA reads as TGCGCCAGCAGCCAAGATCGTCAGGGAGGAGGCACAGATACGCAGTATTTT. It codes for CASSQDRQGGGTDTQYF.

This chain connects TRBV6-5 to TRBJ1-6; D may be TRBD1 (5 bases). CDR1 and CDR2 from the germline V gene are MNHEY and SVGAGI. The CDR3 loop spans 15 amino acids. Deletions cut 4 bases from V and 7 bases from J, with 14 bases between. The CDR3 region has the DNA TGTGCCAGCAGTTCCGGGACCTCCTTGAATTCACCCCTCCACTTT. Translated, it gives CASSSGTSLNSPLHF.

The chain joins TRBV7-7 to TRBJ2-5; D gene uncertain. This CDR3 comprises 12 residues. The ends were cut back, 5 bases at V and 5 bases at J, with 9 bases in the middle. CDR1 and CDR2 (germline): SSHAT, FNYEAQ (reference sequence). The CDR3: CASSPSRETQYF. CDR3 nucleotide sequence: TGTGCCAGCAGCCCGAGTCGGGAGACCCAGTACTTC.

This clone was observed once. The CDR3 is CASSPRNPRRGSAGELFF. CDR3 nucleotides: TGTGCCAGCTCACCAAGAAACCCGCGTAGGGGCAGTGCCGGGGAGCTGTTTTTT. The chain has TRBV18 and TRBJ2-2; D is possibly TRBD1 (5 bases). With 2 bases removed from V and 6 bases from J, the gap between germline ends came to 22 bases. This CDR3 is 18 amino acids long. Germline-derived CDR1 and CDR2 are KGHSH and LQKENI.

The chain couples TRBV5-4 to TRBJ1-2; possibly TRBD1 for D (5 bases). Germline CDR1 is SGHNT and CDR2 is YYREEE (reference sequence). The CDR3 covers 17 residues. The germline V and J ends were trimmed by 0 bases and 4 bases, with 19 bases remaining between them. CDR3 loop: CASSLAGGSSPSYGYTF. For the CDR3, the DNA is TGTGCCAGCAGCTTGGCCGGGGGGTCCTCCCCGTCCTATGGCTACACCTTC.

The chain uses TRBV10-1 and TRBJ1-1; no clear D gene. The CDR3 extends over 14 amino acids. Germline CDR1 WNHNN, CDR2 SYGVQD (reference sequence). V lost 2 bases and J lost 4, with 11 bases in between. This chain's CDR3 is CASSEVEGGTEAFF. The CDR3 region has the DNA TGCGCCAGCAGTGAGGTGGAGGGTGGCACTGAAGCTTTCTTT.

V gene TRBV7-9 combines with J gene TRBJ2-7, with D unresolved. Between the trimmed V and J ends, which lost 5 bases and 0 bases, there was a span of 20 bases. This CDR3 region has 17 residues. Germline CDR1 and CDR2: SEHNR and FQNEAQ (reference sequence). The CDR3 reads CASSVYAGRTSSYEQYF. The CDR3 coding sequence is TGTGCCAGCAGCGTTTACGCTGGACGGACGAGCTCCTACGAGCAGTACTTC.

CDR3 nucleotide sequence: TGTGCCACCACATCCCGGGGCATAAACACTGAAGCTTTCTTT. Translating it yields CATTSRGINTEAFF. V is TRBV15 and J is TRBJ1-1, with D possibly TRBD1 on 5 matching bases. Germline loops: CDR1 LNHNV, CDR2 YYDKDF (reference sequence). With 7 bases removed from V and 2 bases from J, the gap between germline ends came to 14 bases. There are 14 residues in the CDR3.

The chain couples TRBV10-1 to TRBJ2-2; no reliable D call. The V gene's germline CDR1 is WNHNN and CDR2 SYGVQD (reference sequence). There are 15 residues in the CDR3. Trimming left V 9 bases short and J 1 base short, with 15 bases between. CDR3 bases: TGCGCCAGTGGAAAGGACCAAGGGAACACCGGGGAGCTGTTTTTT. Translated, it gives CASGKDQGNTGELFF.

This clone appeared a single time. The gene calls are TRBV5-1 and TRBJ1-4; D unresolved. Germline loops: CDR1 SGHRS, CDR2 YFSETQ. The CDR3 has 14 residues. Trimming removed 3 bases at V and 4 bases at J, with 10 bases between. The DNA of the CDR3 is TGCGCCAGCAGCTCTAGCGGTGTTAATGAAAAACTGTTTTTT. Residues: CASSSSGVNEKLFF.

This CDR3 reads CAISPGDGPYEQYF. Here the CDR3 DNA reads TGTGCCATCTCCCCGGGGGACGGCCCCTACGAGCAGTACTTC. V gene TRBV10-3 combines with J gene TRBJ2-7, with a possible D match to TRBD2 (6 bases). Between the trimmed V and J ends, which lost 8 bases and 2 bases, there was a span of 16 bases. Germline lookup yields CDR1 ENHRY and CDR2 SYGVKD. The CDR3 loop spans 14 amino acids.

Of note for this clone: Distinct nucleotide sequences in the sample also encode this CDR3. The chain links TRBV18 to TRBJ2-5; D not certain. Germline lookup yields CDR1 KGHSH and CDR2 LQKENI. The CDR3 has 12 residues. V was pared by 3 bases and J by 0 bases, with 2 bases between. This CDR3 is CASSPNQETQYF. For the CDR3, the DNA is TGTGCCAGCTCACCCAACCAAGAGACCCAGTACTTC.

Note on this clone: Its ends do not fully match the called genes, so a read error is possible. The J gene is TRBJ1-4, the V gene TRBV5-8; D gene ambiguous. Germline values: CDR1 SGHTS, CDR2 YDEGEE. CDR3 length: 15 amino acids. The CDR3 coding sequence is TGCGCCAGCAGCCAAGAAGGACGGCTCTCTGAAAAACTGTTTTTT. This gives the protein CASSQEGRLSEKLFF.

This chain connects TRBV27 to TRBJ1-2; D gene ambiguous. Germline lookup yields CDR1 MNHEY and CDR2 SMNVEV (reference sequence). The length of the CDR3 is 13 residues. Trimming removed 3 bases at V and 4 bases at J, with 9 bases between. The CDR3 spells CASSFKPGYGYTF. In nucleotides, the CDR3 is TGTGCCAGCAGTTTCAAGCCGGGCTATGGCTACACCTTC.

DNA of the CDR3: TGTGCCAGCAGTACCAGACAGGGGAATAGTGAAGCTTTCTTT. Protein product: CASSTRQGNSEAFF. The V and J genes are TRBV27 and TRBJ1-1; 8 bases agree with TRBD1. CDR1 and CDR2 (germline): MNHEY, SMNVEV (reference sequence). The CDR3 has 14 amino acids. V was pared by 5 bases and J by 7 bases, with 9 bases of the junction left unmatched.

V usage is TRBV10-1 and J usage is TRBJ1-3, with D possibly being TRBD1 (5 bases). Germline CDR1 and CDR2: WNHNN and SYGVQD (reference sequence). Trimming shortened V by 11 bases and J by 0 bases, and 11 bases separated the two germline ends. The CDR3 has 13 residues. Written as DNA, the CDR3 is TGCGCCTCACAGGAAGACTCTGGAAACACCATATATTTT. Translating gives CASQEDSGNTIYF.

The chain has TRBV2 and TRBJ2-3; D is perhaps TRBD1 or TRBD2 (5 bases each). Trimming removed 5 bases from V and 4 bases from J, with 7 bases in between. CDR1 SNHLY and CDR2 FYNNEI come from the germline V gene. The CDR3 has 12 residues. CDR3 sequence reads: CASSWDPDTQYF. The CDR3 DNA sequence: TGTGCCAGCAGTTGGGACCCAGATACGCAGTATTTT.

Here the CDR3 DNA reads TGTGCCAGCTCACCAATGACAGGGGGTTCGACCGGGGAGCTGTTTTTT. It codes for CASSPMTGGSTGELFF. The V call is TRBV18, the J call TRBJ2-2; 9 bases align to TRBD1. V gave up 2 bases and J gave up 5 bases; unmatched junction bases: 6. The V gene's germline CDR1 is KGHSH and CDR2 LQKENI. The CDR3 totals 16 residues.

The rearrangement uses TRBV27 and TRBJ1-6; 9 nucleotides agree with TRBD1. The CDR3 contains 15 residues. The V gene end was trimmed by 5 bases and the J gene end by 6 bases; junction bases not matched to a gene: 5. The V gene's germline CDR1 is MNHEY and CDR2 SMNVEV (reference sequence). The CDR3 sequence is CASSPGTGINSPLHF. CDR3 in DNA: TGTGCCAGCAGTCCGGGGACAGGGATTAATTCACCCCTCCACTTT.

V and J are TRBV19 and TRBJ1-5, with a possible D match to TRBD1 (5 bases). The CDR3 loop spans 19 amino acids. Trimming removed 1 base from V and 3 bases from J, with 22 bases in between. Germline V gene lookup returns CDR1 LNHDA and CDR2 SQIVND (reference sequence). CDR3 in amino acids: CASSIAPGPQPRANQPQHF. DNA for the CDR3: TGTGCCAGTAGTATAGCACCGGGACCACAACCGAGGGCCAATCAGCCCCAGCATTTT.

The gene calls are TRBV10-3 and TRBJ1-1, with TRBD1 as a possible D gene (5 bases). Trimming cost V 10 bases and J 9 bases, with 24 bases left between them. The germline gives CDR1 ENHRY, CDR2 SYGVKD. CDR3 length: 14 residues. CDR3 amino acids: CATQPRDGAVQAFF. The CDR3 nucleotides are TGTGCCACCCAACCCCGGGACGGGGCCGTTCAAGCTTTCTTT.

The J gene is TRBJ2-5, the V gene TRBV2, with 8 bases aligning to TRBD1. Losses at the gene ends were 8 bases for V and 6 bases for J; bases not matched to a gene: 14. Germline CDR1 is SNHLY and CDR2 is FYNNEI. CDR3 length: 15 amino acids. DNA of the CDR3: TGTGCCAGCGCACCGACCAGGGGGCGCGAAAAGACCCAGTACTTC. This translates into CASAPTRGREKTQYF.